Included here is one T cell receptor beta chain sequence, with context. The antigen remains unidentified. The data derive from a study of graft-versus-host responses after intestinal transplantation. The overall study: Each transplant was multivisceral, liver-intestinal, or isolated intestinal.

Measured with immunoSEQ multiplex PCR; TCRdb has only the in-frame clones, and not every one. The sample holds roughly 110,000 clones; approximately 93% are singletons and the top ten take 1% to 1.5%. Trimming took 4 bases from V and 3 from J, leaving 12 bases between them. This CDR3 contains 15 residues. Germline CDR1 reads MGHRA; CDR2 reads YSYEKL. Study-wide points: Clonal ratios of graft-versus-host to host-versus-graft in allografts were high for patients exhibiting graft-donor T cell macrochimerism.

This sequence joins TRBV4-1 and TRBJ2-2; D is undetermined. The TCR comes from a human donor who was the organ donor for an intestinal transplant. The sequencing used unstimulated CD8+ T cells sorted from spleen or lymph node cells, collected before transplant. DNA of the CDR3: TGCGCCAGCAGCCCGATGGACCGATACACCGGGGAGCTGTTTTTT. It specifies CASSPMDRYTGELFF.